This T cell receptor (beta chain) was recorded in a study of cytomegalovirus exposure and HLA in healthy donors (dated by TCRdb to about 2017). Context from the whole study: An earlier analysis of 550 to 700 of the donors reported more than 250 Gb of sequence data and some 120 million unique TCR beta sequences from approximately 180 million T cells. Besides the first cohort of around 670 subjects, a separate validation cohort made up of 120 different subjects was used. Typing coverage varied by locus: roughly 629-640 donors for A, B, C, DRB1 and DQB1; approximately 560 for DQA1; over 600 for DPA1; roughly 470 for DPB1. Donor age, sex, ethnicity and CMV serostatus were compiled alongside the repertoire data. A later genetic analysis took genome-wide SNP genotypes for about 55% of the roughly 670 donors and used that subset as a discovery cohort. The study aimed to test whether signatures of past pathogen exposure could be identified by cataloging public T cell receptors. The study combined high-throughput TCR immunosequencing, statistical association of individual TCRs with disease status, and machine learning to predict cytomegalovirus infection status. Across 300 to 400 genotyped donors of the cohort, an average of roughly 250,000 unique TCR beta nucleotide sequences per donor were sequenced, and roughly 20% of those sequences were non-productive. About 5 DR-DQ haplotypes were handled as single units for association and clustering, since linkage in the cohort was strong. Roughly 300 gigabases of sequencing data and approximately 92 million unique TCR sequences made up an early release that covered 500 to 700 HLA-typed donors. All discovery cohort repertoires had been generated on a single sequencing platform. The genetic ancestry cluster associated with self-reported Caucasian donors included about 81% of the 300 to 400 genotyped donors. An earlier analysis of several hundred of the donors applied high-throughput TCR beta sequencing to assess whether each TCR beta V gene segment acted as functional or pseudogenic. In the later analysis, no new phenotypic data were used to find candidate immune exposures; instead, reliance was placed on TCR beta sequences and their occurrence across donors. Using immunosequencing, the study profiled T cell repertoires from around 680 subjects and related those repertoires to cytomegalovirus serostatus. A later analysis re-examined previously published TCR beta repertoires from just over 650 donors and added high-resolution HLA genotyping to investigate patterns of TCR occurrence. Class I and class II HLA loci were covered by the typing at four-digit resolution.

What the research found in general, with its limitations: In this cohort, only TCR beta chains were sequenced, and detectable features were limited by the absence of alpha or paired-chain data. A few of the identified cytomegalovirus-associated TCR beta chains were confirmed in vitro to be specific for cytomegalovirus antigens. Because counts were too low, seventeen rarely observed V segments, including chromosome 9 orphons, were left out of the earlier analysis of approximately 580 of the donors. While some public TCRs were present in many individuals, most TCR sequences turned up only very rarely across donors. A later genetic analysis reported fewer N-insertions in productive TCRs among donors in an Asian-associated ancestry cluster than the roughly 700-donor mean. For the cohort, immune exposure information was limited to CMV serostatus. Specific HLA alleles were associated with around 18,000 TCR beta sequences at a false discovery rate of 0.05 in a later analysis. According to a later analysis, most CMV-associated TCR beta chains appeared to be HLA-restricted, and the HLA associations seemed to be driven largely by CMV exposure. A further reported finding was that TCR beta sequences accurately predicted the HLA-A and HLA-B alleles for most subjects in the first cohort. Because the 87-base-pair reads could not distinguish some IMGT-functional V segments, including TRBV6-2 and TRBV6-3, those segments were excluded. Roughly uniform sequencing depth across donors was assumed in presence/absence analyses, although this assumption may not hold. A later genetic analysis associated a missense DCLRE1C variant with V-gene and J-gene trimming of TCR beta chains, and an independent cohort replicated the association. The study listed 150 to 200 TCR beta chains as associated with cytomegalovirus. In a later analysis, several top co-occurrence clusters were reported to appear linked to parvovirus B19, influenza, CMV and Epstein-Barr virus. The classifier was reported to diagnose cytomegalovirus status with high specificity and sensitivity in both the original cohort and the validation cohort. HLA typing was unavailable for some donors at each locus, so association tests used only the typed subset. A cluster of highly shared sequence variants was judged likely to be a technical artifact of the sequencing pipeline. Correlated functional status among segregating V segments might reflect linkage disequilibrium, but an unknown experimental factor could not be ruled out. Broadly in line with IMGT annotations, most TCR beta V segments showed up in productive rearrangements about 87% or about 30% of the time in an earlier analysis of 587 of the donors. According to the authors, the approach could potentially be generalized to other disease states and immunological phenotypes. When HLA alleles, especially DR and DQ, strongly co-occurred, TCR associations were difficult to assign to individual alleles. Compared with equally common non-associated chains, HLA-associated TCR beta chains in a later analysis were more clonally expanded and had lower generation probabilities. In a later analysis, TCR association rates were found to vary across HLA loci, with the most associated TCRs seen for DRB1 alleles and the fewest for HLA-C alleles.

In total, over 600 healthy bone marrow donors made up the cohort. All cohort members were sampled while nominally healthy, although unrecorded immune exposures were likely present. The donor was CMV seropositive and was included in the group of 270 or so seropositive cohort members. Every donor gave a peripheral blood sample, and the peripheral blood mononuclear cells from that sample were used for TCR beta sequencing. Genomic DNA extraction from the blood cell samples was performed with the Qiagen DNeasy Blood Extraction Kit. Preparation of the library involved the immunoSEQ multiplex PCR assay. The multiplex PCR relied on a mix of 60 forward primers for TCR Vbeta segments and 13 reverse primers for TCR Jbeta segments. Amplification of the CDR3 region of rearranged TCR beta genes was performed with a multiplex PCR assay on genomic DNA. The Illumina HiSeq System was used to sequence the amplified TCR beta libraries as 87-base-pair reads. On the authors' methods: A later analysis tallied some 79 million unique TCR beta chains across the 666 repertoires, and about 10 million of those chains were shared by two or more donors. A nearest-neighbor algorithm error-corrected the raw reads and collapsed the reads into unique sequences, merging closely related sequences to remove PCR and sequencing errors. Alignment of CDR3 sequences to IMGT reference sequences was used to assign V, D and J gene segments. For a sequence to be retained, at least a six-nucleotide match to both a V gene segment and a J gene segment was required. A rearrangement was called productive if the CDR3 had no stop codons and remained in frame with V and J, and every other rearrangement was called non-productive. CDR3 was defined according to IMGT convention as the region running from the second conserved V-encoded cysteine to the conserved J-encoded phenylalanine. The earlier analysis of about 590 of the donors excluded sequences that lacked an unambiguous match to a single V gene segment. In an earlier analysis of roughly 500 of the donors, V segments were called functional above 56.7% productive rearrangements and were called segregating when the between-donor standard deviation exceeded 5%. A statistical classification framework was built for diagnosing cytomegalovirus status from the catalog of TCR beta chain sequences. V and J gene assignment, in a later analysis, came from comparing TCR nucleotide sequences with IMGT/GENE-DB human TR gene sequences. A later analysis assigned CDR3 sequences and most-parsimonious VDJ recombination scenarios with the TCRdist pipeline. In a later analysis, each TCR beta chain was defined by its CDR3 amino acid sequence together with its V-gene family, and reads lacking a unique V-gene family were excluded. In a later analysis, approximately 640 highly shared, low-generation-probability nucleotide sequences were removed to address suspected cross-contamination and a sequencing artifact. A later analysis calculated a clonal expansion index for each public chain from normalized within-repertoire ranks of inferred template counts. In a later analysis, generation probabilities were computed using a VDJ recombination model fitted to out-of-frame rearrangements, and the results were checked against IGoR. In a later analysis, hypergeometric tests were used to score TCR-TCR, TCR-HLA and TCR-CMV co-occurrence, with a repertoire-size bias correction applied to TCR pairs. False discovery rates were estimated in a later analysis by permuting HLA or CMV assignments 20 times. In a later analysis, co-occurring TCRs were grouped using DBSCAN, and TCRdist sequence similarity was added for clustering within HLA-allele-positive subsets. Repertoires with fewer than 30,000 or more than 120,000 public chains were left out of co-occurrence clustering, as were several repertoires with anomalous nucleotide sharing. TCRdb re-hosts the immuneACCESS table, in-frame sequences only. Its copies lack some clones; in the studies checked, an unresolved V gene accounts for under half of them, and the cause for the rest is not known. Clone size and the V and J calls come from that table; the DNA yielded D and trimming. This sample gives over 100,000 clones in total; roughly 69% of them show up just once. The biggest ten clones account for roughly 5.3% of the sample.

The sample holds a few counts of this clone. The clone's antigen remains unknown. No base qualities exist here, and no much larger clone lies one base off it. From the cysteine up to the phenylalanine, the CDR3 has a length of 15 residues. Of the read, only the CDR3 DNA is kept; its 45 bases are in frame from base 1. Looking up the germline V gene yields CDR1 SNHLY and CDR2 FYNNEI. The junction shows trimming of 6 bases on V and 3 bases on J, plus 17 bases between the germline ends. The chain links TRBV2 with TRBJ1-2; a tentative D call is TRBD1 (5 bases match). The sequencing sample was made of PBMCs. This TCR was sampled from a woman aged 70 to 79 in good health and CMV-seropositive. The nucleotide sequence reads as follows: TGTGCCAGCAGCCTTAGGGGTGATCGGGACTATGGCTACACCTTC. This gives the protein CASSLRGDRDYGYTF.